Listed below are T cell receptor beta chains from one sample, sequenced in a study of T-cell memory formation after mild COVID-19. TCRdb fed the 5' RACE reads into MiXCR, producing one record per CDR3 protein. Among 400,000 to 500,000 distinct CDR3 sequences listed, 15% to 20% were seen once. Specimen: PBMCs or a T cell subset sorted from them (not recorded which). The receptors were sampled from a man aged 18 to 35 who had mild COVID-19 (a few samples of this study predate the infection). Cell type and time point are not known. Each CDR3 is given with its conserved first and last residue. Each record gives: clone size, D gene, J gene, V gene, CDR3 protein, CDR3 DNA. D genes are given only for firm matches. Size is stated for part of the rows, as once, few or many counts, or as a class when the clone is expanded.

abundance: .; d_gene: .; j_gene: TRBJ1-2; v_gene: TRBV7-2; CDR3aa: CASSDMRTASYGYTF; CDR3nt: TGTGCCAGCAGTGACATGCGGACTGCTAGCTATGGCTACACCTTC
abundance: .; d_gene: .; j_gene: TRBJ2-7; v_gene: TRBV12-3/TRBV12-4; CDR3aa: CASSLEGSVSYEQYF; CDR3nt: TGTGCCAGCAGTTTAGAAGGGTCCGTTTCCTACGAGCAGTACTTC
abundance: .; d_gene: .; j_gene: TRBJ2-3; v_gene: TRBV12-3/TRBV12-4; CDR3aa: CASIPGQGTDTQYF; CDR3nt: TGTGCCAGCATCCCAGGTCAGGGCACAGATACGCAGTATTTT
abundance: .; d_gene: .; j_gene: TRBJ2-3; v_gene: TRBV12-3/TRBV12-4; CDR3aa: CASRQDWGRSTDTQYF; CDR3nt: TGTGCCAGCAGGCAGGATTGGGGACGTAGCACAGATACGCAGTATTTT
abundance: few; d_gene: .; j_gene: TRBJ1-5; v_gene: TRBV12-3/TRBV12-4; CDR3aa: CASSLRLYSNQPQHF; CDR3nt: TGTGCCAGCAGTTTAAGGTTATATAGCAATCAGCCCCAGCATTTT
abundance: few; d_gene: .; j_gene: TRBJ2-1; v_gene: TRBV9; CDR3aa: CASSLGGSGEQFF; CDR3nt: TGTGCCAGCAGCCTGGGGGGATCGGGTGAGCAGTTCTTC
abundance: few; d_gene: .; j_gene: TRBJ1-6; v_gene: TRBV5-1; CDR3aa: CASSAGAYNSPLHF; CDR3nt: TGCGCCAGCAGCGCAGGGGCCTATAATTCACCCCTCCACTTT
abundance: .; d_gene: .; j_gene: TRBJ2-5; v_gene: TRBV12-3/TRBV12-4; CDR3aa: CASSFVRKETQYF; CDR3nt: TGTGCCAGCAGTTTTGTCAGAAAAGAGACCCAGTACTTC
abundance: .; d_gene: TRBD2; j_gene: TRBJ2-3; v_gene: TRBV7-2; CDR3aa: CASSRGGLAGKDTQYF; CDR3nt: TGTGCCAGCAGCCGGGGCGGGCTAGCGGGGAAAGATACGCAGTATTTT
abundance: .; d_gene: .; j_gene: TRBJ2-4; v_gene: TRBV2; CDR3aa: CASSGSAKNIQYF; CDR3nt: TGTGCCAGCAGTGGGTCCGCCAAAAACATTCAGTACTTC
abundance: .; d_gene: .; j_gene: TRBJ2-3; v_gene: TRBV6-1; CDR3aa: CAMQADATDTQYF; CDR3nt: TGTGCCATGCAGGCGGACGCCACAGATACGCAGTATTTT
abundance: few; d_gene: .; j_gene: TRBJ2-7; v_gene: TRBV30; CDR3aa: CAWSVVRFYEQYF; CDR3nt: TGTGCCTGGAGTGTAGTTCGATTCTACGAGCAGTACTTC
abundance: few; d_gene: .; j_gene: TRBJ2-1; v_gene: TRBV27; CDR3aa: CASSPLVLMNEQFF; CDR3nt: TGTGCCAGCAGCCCCCTGGTGCTTATGAATGAGCAGTTCTTC
abundance: .; d_gene: TRBD2; j_gene: TRBJ2-1; v_gene: TRBV2; CDR3aa: CASSAALGLAGGESSYNEQFF; CDR3nt: TGTGCCAGCAGTGCAGCCCTTGGCCTAGCGGGGGGAGAGAGCTCCTACAATGAGCAGTTCTTC
abundance: few; d_gene: TRBD1; j_gene: TRBJ1-1; v_gene: TRBV27; CDR3aa: CASRIQGARAEAFF; CDR3nt: TGTGCCAGCAGAATACAGGGGGCGCGAGCTGAAGCTTTCTTT
abundance: .; d_gene: .; j_gene: TRBJ1-1; v_gene: TRBV7-9; CDR3aa: CASSLVTRGTEAFF; CDR3nt: TGTGCCAGCAGCTTAGTAACCAGGGGCACTGAAGCTTTCTTT
abundance: few; d_gene: .; j_gene: TRBJ2-3; v_gene: TRBV2; CDR3aa: CASNGDPDTQYF; CDR3nt: TGTGCCAGCAATGGGGACCCAGATACGCAGTATTTT
abundance: .; d_gene: .; j_gene: TRBJ2-1; v_gene: TRBV4-1; CDR3aa: CASSQEEWTISYNEQFF; CDR3nt: TGCGCCAGCAGCCAAGAGGAATGGACTATCTCCTACAATGAGCAGTTCTTC
abundance: few; d_gene: .; j_gene: TRBJ1-2; v_gene: TRBV12-3/TRBV12-4; CDR3aa: CASGTLYGYTF; CDR3nt: TGTGCCAGCGGGACTCTCTATGGCTACACCTTC
abundance: many; d_gene: .; j_gene: TRBJ1-4; v_gene: TRBV10-3; CDR3aa: CAAGNSLRSNEKLFF; CDR3nt: TGTGCCGCTGGGAACAGCCTACGATCTAATGAAAAACTGTTTTTT
abundance: .; d_gene: .; j_gene: TRBJ2-1; v_gene: TRBV9; CDR3aa: CASSDLGSEQFF; CDR3nt: TGTGCCAGCAGCGATCTGGGGAGTGAGCAGTTCTTC
abundance: .; d_gene: .; j_gene: TRBJ2-1; v_gene: TRBV7-3; CDR3aa: CASSPREGSYNEQFF; CDR3nt: TGTGCCAGCAGCCCTCGTGAAGGGTCCTACAATGAGCAGTTCTTC
abundance: .; d_gene: .; j_gene: TRBJ1-1; v_gene: TRBV29-1; CDR3aa: CSVGGRLNTEAFF; CDR3nt: TGCAGCGTTGGGGGCAGGCTGAACACTGAAGCTTTCTTT
abundance: .; d_gene: .; j_gene: TRBJ2-7; v_gene: TRBV10-3; CDR3aa: CAISESGTGRRQYF; CDR3nt: TGTGCCATCAGTGAGTCGGGTACGGGGAGACGGCAGTACTTC
abundance: .; d_gene: TRBD1; j_gene: TRBJ2-5; v_gene: TRBV7-9; CDR3aa: CASSLVDRGKETQYF; CDR3nt: TGTGCCAGCAGCTTAGTGGACAGGGGAAAAGAGACCCAGTACTTC
abundance: .; d_gene: .; j_gene: TRBJ1-4; v_gene: TRBV12-3/TRBV12-4; CDR3aa: CASSTTNRAFNEKLFF; CDR3nt: TGTGCCAGCAGTACCACCAACAGGGCCTTTAATGAAAAACTGTTTTTT
abundance: few; d_gene: .; j_gene: TRBJ2-3; v_gene: TRBV6-5; CDR3aa: CASSRSFGPSADTQYF; CDR3nt: TGTGCCAGCAGCCGAAGCTTCGGGCCTTCGGCAGATACGCAGTATTTT
abundance: .; d_gene: .; j_gene: TRBJ2-3; v_gene: TRBV5-1; CDR3aa: CASKLGLGPYTDTQYF; CDR3nt: TGCGCCAGCAAACTAGGCCTAGGTCCCTACACAGATACGCAGTATTTT
abundance: many; d_gene: TRBD2; j_gene: TRBJ2-3; v_gene: TRBV6-5; CDR3aa: CASSYSLAGGTDTQYF; CDR3nt: TGTGCCAGCAGTTACTCCCTAGCGGGGGGGACAGATACGCAGTATTTT
abundance: .; d_gene: .; j_gene: TRBJ1-2; v_gene: TRBV5-5; CDR3aa: CASSGFTTSYGYTF; CDR3nt: TGTGCCAGCAGCGGATTCACAACGTCCTATGGCTACACCTTC
abundance: few; d_gene: TRBD1; j_gene: TRBJ2-7; v_gene: TRBV7-2; CDR3aa: CASSLRTGEVYEQYF; CDR3nt: TGTGCCAGCAGCTTACGGACAGGGGAAGTCTACGAGCAGTACTTC
abundance: .; d_gene: TRBD2; j_gene: TRBJ2-3; v_gene: TRBV6-4; CDR3aa: CASSDGAGGLDTQYF; CDR3nt: TGTGCCAGCAGTGATGGAGCGGGGGGGCTGGATACGCAGTATTTT
abundance: .; d_gene: .; j_gene: TRBJ1-2; v_gene: TRBV28; CDR3aa: CASSATPPGYTF; CDR3nt: TGTGCCAGCAGCGCCACACCTCCGGGCTACACCTTC
abundance: few; d_gene: .; j_gene: TRBJ2-2; v_gene: TRBV7-2; CDR3aa: CASSFRALPGELFF; CDR3nt: TGTGCCAGCAGCTTCCGGGCCCTCCCCGGGGAGCTGTTTTTT
abundance: .; d_gene: .; j_gene: TRBJ2-3; v_gene: TRBV19; CDR3aa: CASRLSGDTQYF; CDR3nt: TGTGCCAGTAGACTCAGCGGGGATACGCAGTATTTT
abundance: .; d_gene: .; j_gene: TRBJ1-3; v_gene: TRBV4-1; CDR3aa: CASSPGPYSGNTIYF; CDR3nt: TGCGCCAGCAGTCCGGGGCCTTACTCTGGAAACACCATATATTTT
abundance: few; d_gene: .; j_gene: TRBJ1-2; v_gene: TRBV6-5; CDR3aa: CASSPRREDYGYTF; CDR3nt: TGTGCCAGCAGCCCACGTAGGGAAGACTATGGCTACACCTTC
abundance: .; d_gene: .; j_gene: TRBJ1-4; v_gene: TRBV20-1; CDR3aa: CSARGPRVATNEKLFF; CDR3nt: TGCAGTGCTAGAGGTCCCAGGGTCGCAACTAATGAAAAACTGTTTTTT
abundance: few; d_gene: .; j_gene: TRBJ2-5; v_gene: TRBV20-1; CDR3aa: CSAATTIGTKTQYF; CDR3nt: TGCAGTGCCGCGACTACCATTGGGACGAAGACCCAGTACTTC
abundance: .; d_gene: .; j_gene: TRBJ2-5; v_gene: TRBV5-1; CDR3aa: CASCGDDQETQYF; CDR3nt: TGCGCCAGCTGCGGAGACGACCAAGAGACCCAGTACTTC
abundance: .; d_gene: .; j_gene: TRBJ1-2; v_gene: TRBV24-1; CDR3aa: CATSDLPGDDGYTF; CDR3nt: TGTGCCACCAGTGATTTGCCAGGGGACGATGGCTACACCTTC
abundance: .; d_gene: TRBD2; j_gene: TRBJ2-3; v_gene: TRBV5-1; CDR3aa: CASSLGTSGDTDTQYF; CDR3nt: TGCGCCAGCAGCTTGGGGACTAGCGGGGACACAGATACGCAGTATTTT
abundance: .; d_gene: TRBD1; j_gene: TRBJ1-5; v_gene: TRBV24-1; CDR3aa: CATSDGHRGVNQPQHF; CDR3nt: TGTGCCACCAGTGACGGCCACAGGGGTGTGAATCAGCCCCAGCATTTT
abundance: .; d_gene: .; j_gene: TRBJ2-1; v_gene: TRBV12-3/TRBV12-4; CDR3aa: CASSSTQYNEQFF; CDR3nt: TGTGCCAGCAGCTCCACCCAATACAATGAGCAGTTCTTC
abundance: few; d_gene: TRBD2; j_gene: TRBJ2-1; v_gene: TRBV4-2; CDR3aa: CASSQERGVDNEQFF; CDR3nt: TGTGCCAGCAGCCAGGAGCGGGGGGTCGACAATGAGCAGTTCTTC
abundance: few; d_gene: TRBD2; j_gene: TRBJ2-3; v_gene: TRBV4-1; CDR3aa: CASSLTPSGGATDTQYF; CDR3nt: TGCGCCAGCAGCCTCACGCCTAGCGGGGGGGCCACAGATACGCAGTATTTT
abundance: .; d_gene: .; j_gene: TRBJ2-7; v_gene: TRBV10-2; CDR3aa: CASSDGGPYEQYF; CDR3nt: TGCGCCAGCAGTGATGGGGGACCCTACGAGCAGTACTTC
abundance: .; d_gene: .; j_gene: TRBJ2-7; v_gene: TRBV28; CDR3aa: CASSSSDRLWEQYF; CDR3nt: TGTGCCAGCAGTTCATCGGACCGACTCTGGGAGCAGTACTTC